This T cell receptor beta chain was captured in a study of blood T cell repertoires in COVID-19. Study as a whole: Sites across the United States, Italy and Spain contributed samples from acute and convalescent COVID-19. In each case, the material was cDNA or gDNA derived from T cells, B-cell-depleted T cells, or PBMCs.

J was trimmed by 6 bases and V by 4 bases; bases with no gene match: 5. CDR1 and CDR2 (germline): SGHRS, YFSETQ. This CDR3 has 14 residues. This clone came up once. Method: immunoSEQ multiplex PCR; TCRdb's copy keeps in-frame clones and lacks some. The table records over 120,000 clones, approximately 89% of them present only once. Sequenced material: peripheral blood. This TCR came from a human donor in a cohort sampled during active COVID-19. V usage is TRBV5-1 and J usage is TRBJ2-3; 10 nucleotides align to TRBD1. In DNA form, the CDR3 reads TGCGCCAGCAGCGTCCGACAGGGGGCTGATACGCAGTATTTT. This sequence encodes CASSVRQGADTQYF.